A selection of T cell receptor beta chains follows, all from one sample in a study of T cells in Graves' hyperthyroidism and ophthalmopathy. TCRdb called the multiplex PCR reads again in MiXCR, with one record for every CDR3 protein. The sample has around 350,000 distinct CDR3 sequences; approximately 19% are singletons. Sequencing was performed on blood. The receptors originated from a woman aged 18-35 years with Graves' hyperthyroidism. Each CDR3 is given with its conserved first and last residue.

j_call v_call cdr3_aa
TRBJ2-7 TRBV2 CASRDRGRLEQYF
TRBJ2-7 TRBV29-1 CSVEDRGRVDEQYF
TRBJ1-2 TRBV12-3/TRBV12-4 CASVDDRGGYTF
TRBJ2-5 TRBV19 CASRHVEGFQETQYF
TRBJ2-7 TRBV10-3 CAISLGLAGSYEQYF
TRBJ1-1 TRBV4-1 CASSQDGLMNTEAFF
TRBJ1-2 TRBV11-2 CASSLAQNYGYTF
TRBJ2-7 TRBV2 CASSELGQVPLLTYEQYF
TRBJ2-5 TRBV6-2/TRBV6-3 CASSYPRTLGNQETQYF
TRBJ1-1 TRBV10-3 CAIRNRAMDTEAFF
TRBJ1-5 TRBV12-3/TRBV12-4 CASSLAGNNQPQHF
TRBJ1-3 TRBV9 CASSSYGVGTGNTIYF
TRBJ2-4 TRBV6-2/TRBV6-3 CASSRVAGTAKNIQYF
TRBJ2-7 TRBV6-1 CASSLWWSDQYF
TRBJ1-1 TRBV28 CASGVIDTEAFF
TRBJ1-2 TRBV11-2 CASSPLPGASTNYGYTF
TRBJ1-2 TRBV12-3/TRBV12-4 CASSLHGNYGYTF
TRBJ1-1 TRBV14 CASSQSNMNTEAFF
TRBJ2-2 TRBV7-3 CASSYDGTGELFF
TRBJ1-1 TRBV10-3 CAINSRGVGIAEAFF
TRBJ1-1 TRBV28 CASSLYTGRAFF
TRBJ2-2 TRBV12-3/TRBV12-4 CASSLSPLGTGELFF
TRBJ2-7 TRBV19 CAIERFKVDRNAYEQYF